The present T cell receptor (beta chain) was sequenced within a study of T cell repertoires in ileal Crohn's disease. J was trimmed by 6 bases and V by 0 bases; bases with no gene match: 1. The CDR3 runs 12 residues. Germline loops: CDR1 GTSNPN, CDR2 SVGIG (reference sequence). Assay used: immunoSEQ multiplex PCR; TCRdb lists only in-frame clones, some missing. The sample lists about 2,000 clones, 65% to 85% occurring once. Source material: ileal tissue. The source of this sequence is an adult with Crohn's disease. The rearrangement joins TRBV30 to TRBJ1-1; 7 nucleotides align to TRBD1. Written as DNA, the CDR3 is TGTGCCTGGAGTGTTACAGGGGCTGAAGCTTTCTTT. As protein: CAWSVTGAEAFF.